These 10 T cell receptor beta chains share one sample of origin, sequenced in a study of monozygotic twins with inflammatory bowel disease. TCRdb re-called the 5' RACE reads and gives one entry per CDR3 protein, without DNA. This sample carries 400,000 to 500,000 distinct CDR3 sequences, with approximately 2.3% going to the ten biggest clones. The specimen was blood. Receptor source: a human donor with ulcerative colitis or Crohn's disease, or a healthy co-twin of an affected twin (not recorded which).

This chain connects TRBV7-9 to TRBJ1-2; absent DNA, TCRdb's TRBD1 call cannot be checked. The CDR3 spans 15 residues. Germline loops: CDR1 SEHNR, CDR2 FQNEAQ (reference sequence). This CDR3 reads CASMFGTGGDYGYTF.

Here the CDR3 reads CASSYSHLLRRWNEQYF. J is TRBJ2-7 and V is TRBV6-2 or TRBV6-3; the TCRdb D gene call, TRBD2, has no DNA to confirm it. This CDR3 has 17 amino acids. Germline V gene data show CDR1 as MNHEY and CDR2 as SVGEGT.

J is TRBJ2-7 and V is TRBV28; TCRdb selects TRBD1, and the lack of DNA leaves this call unchecked. The CDR3 is 15 amino acids. CDR1 is MDHEN, CDR2 SYDVKM, per germline. The CDR3 reads CASSQDRVPSYEQYF.

This sequence joins TRBV29-1 and TRBJ2-7; TCRdb gives TRBD2 as the D gene, but with no DNA this cannot be confirmed. The CDR3 length is 14 residues. Germline lookup yields CDR1 SQVTM and CDR2 ANQGSEA. This chain's CDR3 is CSVASGLASYEQYF.

The V gene is TRBV20-1, the J gene TRBJ2-4; no DNA is available, so the TRBD1 call from TCRdb remains unchecked. Germline assignment: CDR1 DFQATT and CDR2 SNEGSKA (reference sequence). There are 18 residues in the CDR3. CDR3: CSANPSGTKNGARGGTYF.

The V and J genes are TRBV6-5 and TRBJ2-2; TCRdb gives TRBD2 as the D gene, but with no DNA this cannot be confirmed. The CDR3 has 17 residues. The germline V gene has CDR1 MNHEY and CDR2 SVGAGI. The CDR3 protein is CASSYRVEALTPGELFF.

The rearrangement joins TRBV5-5 to TRBJ2-7; TCRdb's D call, TRBD2, is unchecked because there is no DNA. Germline V gene sequence: CDR1 SGHKS, CDR2 YYEKEE (reference sequence). The CDR3 extends over 16 amino acids. CDR3 residues: CASSPEPGLRTYEQYF.

This chain uses TRBV3-1 with TRBJ2-4. CDR3 length: 12 amino acids. Germline CDR1 reads LGHDT; CDR2 reads YNNKEL (reference sequence). The CDR3: CASSQAKNIQYF.

V gene TRBV5-1 combines with J gene TRBJ1-1; TCRdb proposes TRBD1, but this gene call is untestable without DNA. This CDR3 is built from 12 residues. Germline V gene data show CDR1 as SGHRS and CDR2 as YFSETQ. CDR3 in amino acids: CASSLERGEAFF.

This chain connects TRBV12-3 or TRBV12-4 to TRBJ1-1. The CDR3 totals 11 residues. The CDR3 reads CASTVTAEAFF.